This TCR beta chain came from a study of CD4 T cells in relation to SARS-CoV-2 and coronaviruses. Notes on this clone: Antigen: not known.

The unexposed donors gave CD4+ T cells in about 2011-2018, prior to COVID-19. Isolation of CD4+ T cells took place after about 10 days in culture. Testing used SARS-CoV-2 S/N and four cold-coronavirus spikes on unexposed-donor CD4+ T cells, cells permitting. Produced via immunoSEQ multiplex PCR; TCRdb's table is partial and in-frame only. The sample has 15,000 to 20,000 clones, about 70% seen once. Per the germline V gene, CDR1 is MNHEY and CDR2 is SVGAGI. Trimming removed 5 bases from V and 2 bases from J, with 10 bases in between. The CDR3 sequence is 14 residues long. Sequencing input: CD4+ T cells from PBMCs, cultured in vitro. The receptor's source is a human donor in good health. J is TRBJ1-5 and V is TRBV6-5; D is ambiguous. Written as DNA, the CDR3 is TGTGCCAGCAGTACCGTGGGCGGCAATCAGCCCCAGCATTTT. It is translated as CASSTVGGNQPQHF.